This record concerns one TCR beta chain sequence. Its antigen is undetermined. With 6 bases removed from V and 9 bases from J, the gap between germline ends came to 21 bases. This CDR3 contains 15 residues. The germline gives CDR1 MNHEY, CDR2 SVGEGT. This table comes from immunoSEQ multiplex PCR, and its TCRdb copy is limited to in-frame clones, with some not included. The sample lists more than 150,000 clones, 85% to 90% occurring once. The data originate from a study of T cell responses to AZD1222 COVID-19 vaccine. Overall study findings and caveats: Nearly half of spike-specific TCRs reportedly target unmutated variant regions. Two doses of AZD1222 preceded a rise in Spike-specific TCR breadth and depth. The sample set comprised mostly white British donors with more females, and clonal diversity was possibly underestimated. The study found vaccine-associated CD4 TCRs spanning spike, dominant at 160-218 and 743-854.

The TCR comes from an adult in good health. This specimen was peripheral blood, taken on day 0 of AZD1222 vaccination. The chain combines TRBV6-2 or TRBV6-3 with TRBJ2-1, with a tentative D call TRBD2 (6 bases). The CDR3 nucleotides read TGTGCCAGCAGCCCGGGGAGTGGAGGGCAGGGTGAGCAGTTCTTC. It encodes CASSPGSGGQGEQFF.